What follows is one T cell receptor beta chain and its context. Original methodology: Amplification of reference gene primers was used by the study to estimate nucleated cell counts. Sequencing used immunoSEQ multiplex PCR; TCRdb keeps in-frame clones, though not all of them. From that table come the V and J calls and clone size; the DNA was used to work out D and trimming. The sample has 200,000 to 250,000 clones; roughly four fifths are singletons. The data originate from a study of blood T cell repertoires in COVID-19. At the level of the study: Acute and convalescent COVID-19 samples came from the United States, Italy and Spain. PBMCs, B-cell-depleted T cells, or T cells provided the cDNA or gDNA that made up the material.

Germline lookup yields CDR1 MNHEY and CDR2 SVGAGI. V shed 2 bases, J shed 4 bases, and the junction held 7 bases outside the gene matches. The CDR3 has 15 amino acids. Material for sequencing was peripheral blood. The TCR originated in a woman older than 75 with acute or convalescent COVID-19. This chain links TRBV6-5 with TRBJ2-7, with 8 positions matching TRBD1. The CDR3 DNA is TGTGCCAGCAGTTACCTCAAGGACAGGGATTACGAGCAGTACTTC. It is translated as CASSYLKDRDYEQYF.